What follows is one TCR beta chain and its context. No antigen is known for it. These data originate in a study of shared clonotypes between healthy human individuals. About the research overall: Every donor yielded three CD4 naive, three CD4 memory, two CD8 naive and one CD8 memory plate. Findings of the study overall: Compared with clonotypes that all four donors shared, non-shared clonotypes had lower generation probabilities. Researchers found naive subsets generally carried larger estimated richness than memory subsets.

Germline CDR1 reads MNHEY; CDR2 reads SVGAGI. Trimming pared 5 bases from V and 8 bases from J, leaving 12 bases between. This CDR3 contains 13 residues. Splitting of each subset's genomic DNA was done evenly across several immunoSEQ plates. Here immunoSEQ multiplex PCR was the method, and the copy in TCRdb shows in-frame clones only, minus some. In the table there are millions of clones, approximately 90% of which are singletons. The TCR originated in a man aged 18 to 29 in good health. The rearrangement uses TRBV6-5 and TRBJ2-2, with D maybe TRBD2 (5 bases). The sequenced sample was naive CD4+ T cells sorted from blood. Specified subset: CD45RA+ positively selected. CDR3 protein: CASSLAGGGELFF. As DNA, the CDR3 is TGTGCCAGCAGTCTGGCGGGTGGGGGGGAGCTGTTTTTT.